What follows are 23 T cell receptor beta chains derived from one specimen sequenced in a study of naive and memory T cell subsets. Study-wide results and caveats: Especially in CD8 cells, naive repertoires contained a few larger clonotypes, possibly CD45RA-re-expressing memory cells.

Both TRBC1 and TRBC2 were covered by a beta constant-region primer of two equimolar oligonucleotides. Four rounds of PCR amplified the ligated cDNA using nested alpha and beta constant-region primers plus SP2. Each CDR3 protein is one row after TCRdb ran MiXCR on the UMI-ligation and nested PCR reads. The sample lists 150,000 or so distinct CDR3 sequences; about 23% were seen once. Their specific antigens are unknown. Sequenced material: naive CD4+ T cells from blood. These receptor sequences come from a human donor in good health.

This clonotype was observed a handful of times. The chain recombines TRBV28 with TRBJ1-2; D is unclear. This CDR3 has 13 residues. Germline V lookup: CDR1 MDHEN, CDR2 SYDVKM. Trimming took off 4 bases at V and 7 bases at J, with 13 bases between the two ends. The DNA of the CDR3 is TGTGCCAGCAGTTCCTCTCTTTATGCTGGCTACACCTTC. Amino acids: CASSSSLYAGYTF.

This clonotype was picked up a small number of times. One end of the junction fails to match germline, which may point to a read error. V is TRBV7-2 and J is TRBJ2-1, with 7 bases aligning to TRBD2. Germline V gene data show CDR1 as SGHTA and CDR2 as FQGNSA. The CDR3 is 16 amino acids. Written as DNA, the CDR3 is TGTGCCAGCACCTTAAATGAGGCGGGAGTCCCTAGGGAGCAGTTCTTC. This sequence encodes CASTLNEAGVPREQFF.

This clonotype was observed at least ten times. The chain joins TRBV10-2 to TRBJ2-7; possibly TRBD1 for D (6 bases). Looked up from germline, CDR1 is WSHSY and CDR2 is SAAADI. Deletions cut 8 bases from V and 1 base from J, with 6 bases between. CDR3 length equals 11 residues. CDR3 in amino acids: CASGQSYEQYF. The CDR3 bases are TGCGCCAGCGGACAGTCCTACGAGCAGTACTTC.

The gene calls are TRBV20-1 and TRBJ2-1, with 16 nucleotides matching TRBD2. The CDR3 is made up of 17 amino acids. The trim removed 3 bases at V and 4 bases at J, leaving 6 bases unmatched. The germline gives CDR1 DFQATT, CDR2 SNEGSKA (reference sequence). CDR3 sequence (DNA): TGCAGTGCTAGTAAGGGACTAGCGGGAGGGTCTTACAATGAGCAGTTCTTC. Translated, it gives CSASKGLAGGSYNEQFF.

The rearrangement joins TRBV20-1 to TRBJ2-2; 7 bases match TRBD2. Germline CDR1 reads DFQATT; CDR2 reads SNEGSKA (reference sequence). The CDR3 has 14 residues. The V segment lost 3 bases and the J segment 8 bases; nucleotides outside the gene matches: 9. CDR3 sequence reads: CSARAGATPGELFF. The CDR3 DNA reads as TGCAGTGCTAGGGCGGGAGCCACACCTGGGGAGCTGTTTTTT.

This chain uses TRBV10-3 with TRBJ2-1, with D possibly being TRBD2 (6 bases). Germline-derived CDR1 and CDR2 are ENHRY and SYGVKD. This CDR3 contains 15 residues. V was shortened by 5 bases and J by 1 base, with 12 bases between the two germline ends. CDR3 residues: CAISTGGNSYNEQFF. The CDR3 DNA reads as TGTGCCATCAGTACCGGAGGGAATTCCTACAATGAGCAGTTCTTC.

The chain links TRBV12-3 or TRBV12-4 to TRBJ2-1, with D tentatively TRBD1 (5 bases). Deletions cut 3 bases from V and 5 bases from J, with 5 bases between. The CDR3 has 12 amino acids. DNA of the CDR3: TGTGCCAGCAGTTTCAGGGACAATGAGCAGTTCTTC. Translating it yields CASSFRDNEQFF.

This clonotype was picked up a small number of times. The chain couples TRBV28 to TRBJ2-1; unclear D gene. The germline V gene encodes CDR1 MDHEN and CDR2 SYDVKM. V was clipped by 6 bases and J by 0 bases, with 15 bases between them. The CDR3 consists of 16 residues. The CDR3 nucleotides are TGTGCCAGCAGCATGAACCTCCTGAGCTCCTACAATGAGCAGTTCTTC. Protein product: CASSMNLLSSYNEQFF.

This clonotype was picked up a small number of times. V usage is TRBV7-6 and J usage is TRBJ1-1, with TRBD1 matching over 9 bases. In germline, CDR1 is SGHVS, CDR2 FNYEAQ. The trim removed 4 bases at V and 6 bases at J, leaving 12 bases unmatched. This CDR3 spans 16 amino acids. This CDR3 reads CASSSQGQGKISEAFF. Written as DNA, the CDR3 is TGTGCCAGCAGCTCCCAAGGACAGGGGAAAATTTCTGAAGCTTTCTTT. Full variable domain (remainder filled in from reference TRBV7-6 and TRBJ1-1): GAGVSQSPRYKVTKRGQDVALRCDPISGHVSLYWYRQALGQGPEFLTYFNYEAQQDKSGLPNDRFSAERPEGSISTLTIQRTEQRDSAMYRCASSSQGQGKISEAFFGQGTRLTVV.

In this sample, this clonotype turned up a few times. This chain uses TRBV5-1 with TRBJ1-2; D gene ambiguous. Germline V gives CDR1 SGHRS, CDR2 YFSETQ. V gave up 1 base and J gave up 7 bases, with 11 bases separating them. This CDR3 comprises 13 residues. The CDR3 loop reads CASSLKAGGGYTF. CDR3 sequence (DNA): TGCGCCAGCAGCTTGAAGGCAGGTGGTGGCTACACCTTC.

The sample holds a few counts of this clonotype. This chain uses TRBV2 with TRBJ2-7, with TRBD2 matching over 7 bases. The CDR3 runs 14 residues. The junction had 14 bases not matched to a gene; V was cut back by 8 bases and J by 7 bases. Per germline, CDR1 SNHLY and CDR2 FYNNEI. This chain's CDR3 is CASRAGSGNREQYF. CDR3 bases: TGTGCCAGCCGTGCGGGGAGCGGGAATCGGGAGCAGTACTTC. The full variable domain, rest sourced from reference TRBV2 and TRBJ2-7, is EPEVTQTPSHQVTQMGQEVILRCVPISNHLYFYWYRQILGQKVEFLVSFYNNEISEKSEIFDDQFSVERPDGSNFTLKIRSTKLEDSAMYFCASRAGSGNREQYFGPGTRLTVT.

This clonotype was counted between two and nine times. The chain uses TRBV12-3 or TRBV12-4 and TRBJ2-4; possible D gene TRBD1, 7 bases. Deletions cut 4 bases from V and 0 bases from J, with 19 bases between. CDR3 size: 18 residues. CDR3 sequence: CASSSPTGSGVAKNIQYF. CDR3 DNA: TGTGCCAGCAGTTCACCGACAGGGTCGGGGGTAGCCAAAAACATTCAGTACTTC.

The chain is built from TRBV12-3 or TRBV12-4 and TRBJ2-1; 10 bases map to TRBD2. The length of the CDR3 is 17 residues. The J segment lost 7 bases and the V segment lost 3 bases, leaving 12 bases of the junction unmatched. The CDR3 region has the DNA TGTGCCAGCAGTTTTTTCCCCAATCTAGCGGGAGAGAATGAGCAGTTCTTC. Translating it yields CASSFFPNLAGENEQFF.

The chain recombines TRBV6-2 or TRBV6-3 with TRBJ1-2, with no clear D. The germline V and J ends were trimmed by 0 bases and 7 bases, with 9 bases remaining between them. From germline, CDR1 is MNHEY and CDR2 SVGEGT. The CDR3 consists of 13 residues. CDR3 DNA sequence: TGTGCCAGCAGTTACTCGAGTGATTTTGGCTACACCTTC. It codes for CASSYSSDFGYTF.

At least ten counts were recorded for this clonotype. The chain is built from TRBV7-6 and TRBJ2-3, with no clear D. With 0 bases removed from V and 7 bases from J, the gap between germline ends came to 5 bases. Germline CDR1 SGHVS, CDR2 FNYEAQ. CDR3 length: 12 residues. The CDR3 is CASSLAQNTQYF. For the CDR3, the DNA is TGTGCCAGCAGCTTAGCACAAAATACGCAGTATTTT.

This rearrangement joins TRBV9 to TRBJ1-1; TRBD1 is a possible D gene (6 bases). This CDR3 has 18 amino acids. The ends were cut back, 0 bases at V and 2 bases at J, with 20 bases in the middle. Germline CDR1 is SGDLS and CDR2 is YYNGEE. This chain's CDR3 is CASSVAAWTANLNTEAFF. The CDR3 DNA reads TGTGCCAGCAGCGTAGCTGCATGGACAGCCAATTTAAACACTGAAGCTTTCTTT.

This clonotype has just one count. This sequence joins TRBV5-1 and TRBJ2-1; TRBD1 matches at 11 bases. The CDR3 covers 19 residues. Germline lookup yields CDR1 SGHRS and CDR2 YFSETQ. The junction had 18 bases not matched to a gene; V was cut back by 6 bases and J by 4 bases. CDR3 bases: TGCGCCAGCACCCAGGCTGGGACAGGGGGGTTTATTGTATACAATGAGCAGTTCTTC. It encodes CASTQAGTGGFIVYNEQFF. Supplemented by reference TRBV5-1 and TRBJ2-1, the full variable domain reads KAGVTQTPRYLIKTRGQQVTLSCSPISGHRSVSWYQQTPGQGLQFLFEYFSETQRNKGNFPGRFSGRQFSNSRSEMNVSTLELGDSALYLCASTQAGTGGFIVYNEQFFGPGTRLTVL.

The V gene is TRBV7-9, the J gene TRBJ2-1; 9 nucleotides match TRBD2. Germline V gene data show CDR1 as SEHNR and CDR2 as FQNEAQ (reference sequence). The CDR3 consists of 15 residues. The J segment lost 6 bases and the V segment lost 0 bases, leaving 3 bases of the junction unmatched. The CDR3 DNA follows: TGTGCCAGCAGCTTAGCTAGCGGGAGTTTCAATGAGCAGTTCTTC. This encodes CASSLASGSFNEQFF.

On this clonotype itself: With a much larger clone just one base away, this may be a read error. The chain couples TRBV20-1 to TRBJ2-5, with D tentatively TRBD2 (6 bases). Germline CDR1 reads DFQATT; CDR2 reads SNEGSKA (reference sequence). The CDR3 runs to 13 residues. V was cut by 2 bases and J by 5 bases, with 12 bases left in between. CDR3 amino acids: CSARIPSGETQYF. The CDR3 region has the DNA TGCAGTGCTAGAATTCCGAGCGGGGAGACCCAGTACTTC.

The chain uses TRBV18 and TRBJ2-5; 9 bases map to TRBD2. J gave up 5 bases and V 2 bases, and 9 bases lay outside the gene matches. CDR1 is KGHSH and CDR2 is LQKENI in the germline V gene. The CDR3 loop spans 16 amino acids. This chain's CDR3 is CASSPSGLAGLETQYF. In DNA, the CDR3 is TGTGCCAGCTCACCATCGGGGCTAGCGGGACTTGAGACCCAGTACTTC.

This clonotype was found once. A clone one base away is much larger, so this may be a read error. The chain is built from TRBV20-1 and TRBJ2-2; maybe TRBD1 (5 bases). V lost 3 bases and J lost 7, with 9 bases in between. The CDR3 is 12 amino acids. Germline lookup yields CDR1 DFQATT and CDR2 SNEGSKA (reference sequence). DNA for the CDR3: TGCAGTGCTAGTAAGGGGTTCGGGGAGCTGTTTTTT. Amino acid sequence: CSASKGFGELFF.

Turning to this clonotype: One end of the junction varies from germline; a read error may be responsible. The CDR3 bases are TGTGCCAGTAGTATAGTCGGCAATCTGAACGCCGGGGAGCTGTTTTTT. Translation gives CASSIVGNLNAGELFF. This sequence joins TRBV19 and TRBJ2-2; D is unclear. Looked up from germline, CDR1 is LNHDA and CDR2 is SQIVND (reference sequence). The CDR3 runs 16 residues.

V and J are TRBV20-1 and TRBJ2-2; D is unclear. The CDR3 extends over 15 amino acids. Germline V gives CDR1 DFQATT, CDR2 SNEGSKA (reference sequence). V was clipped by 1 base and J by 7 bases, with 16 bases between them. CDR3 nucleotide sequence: TGCAGTGCTAGAGTCGGGTGGGGTCCCGGCGGGGAGCTGTTTTTT. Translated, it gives CSARVGWGPGGELFF.